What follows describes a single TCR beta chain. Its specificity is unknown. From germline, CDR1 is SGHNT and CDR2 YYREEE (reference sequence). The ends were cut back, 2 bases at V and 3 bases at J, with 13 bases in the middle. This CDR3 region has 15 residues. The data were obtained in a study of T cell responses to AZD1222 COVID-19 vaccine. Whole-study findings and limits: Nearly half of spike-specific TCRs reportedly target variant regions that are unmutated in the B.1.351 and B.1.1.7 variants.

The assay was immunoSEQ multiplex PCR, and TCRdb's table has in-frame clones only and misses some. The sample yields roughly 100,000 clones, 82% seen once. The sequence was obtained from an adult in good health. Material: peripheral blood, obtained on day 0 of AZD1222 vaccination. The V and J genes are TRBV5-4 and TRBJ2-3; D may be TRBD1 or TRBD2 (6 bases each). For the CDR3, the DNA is TGTGCCAGCAGCTTTGGGGGGCGTCGGACAGATACGCAGTATTTT. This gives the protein CASSFGGRRTDTQYF.